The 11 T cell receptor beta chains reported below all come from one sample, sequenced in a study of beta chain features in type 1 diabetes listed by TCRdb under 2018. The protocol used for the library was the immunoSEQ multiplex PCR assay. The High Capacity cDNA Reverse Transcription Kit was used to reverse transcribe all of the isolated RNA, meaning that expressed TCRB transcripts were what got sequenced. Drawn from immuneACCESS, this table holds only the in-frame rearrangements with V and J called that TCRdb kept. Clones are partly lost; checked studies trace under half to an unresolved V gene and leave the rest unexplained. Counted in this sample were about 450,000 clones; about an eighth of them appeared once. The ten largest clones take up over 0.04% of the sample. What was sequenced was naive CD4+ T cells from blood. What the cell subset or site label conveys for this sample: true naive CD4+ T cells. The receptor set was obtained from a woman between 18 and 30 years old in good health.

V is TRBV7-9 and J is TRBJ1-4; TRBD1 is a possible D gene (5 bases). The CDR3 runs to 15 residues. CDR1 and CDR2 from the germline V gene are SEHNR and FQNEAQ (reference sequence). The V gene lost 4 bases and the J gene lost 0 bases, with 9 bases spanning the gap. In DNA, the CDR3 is TGTGCCAGCAGCTGGCAAGGGGCAACTAATGAAAAACTGTTTTTT. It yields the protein CASSWQGATNEKLFF.

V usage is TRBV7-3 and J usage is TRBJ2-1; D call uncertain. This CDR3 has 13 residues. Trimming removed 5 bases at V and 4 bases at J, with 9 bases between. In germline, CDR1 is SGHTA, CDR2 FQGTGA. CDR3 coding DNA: TGTGCCAGCAGCAAAGGACGGTACAATGAGCAGTTCTTC. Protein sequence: CASSKGRYNEQFF. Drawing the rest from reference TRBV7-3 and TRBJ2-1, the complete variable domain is GAGVSQTPSNKVTEKGKYVELRCDPISGHTALYWYRQSLGQGPEFLIYFQGTGAADDSGLPNDRFFAVRPEGSVSTLKIQRTERGDSAVYLCASSKGRYNEQFFGPGTRLTVL.

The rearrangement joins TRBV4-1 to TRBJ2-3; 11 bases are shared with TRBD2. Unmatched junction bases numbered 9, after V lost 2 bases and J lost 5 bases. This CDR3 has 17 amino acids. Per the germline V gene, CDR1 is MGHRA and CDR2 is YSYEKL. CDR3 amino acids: CASSQLPTSGGIDTQYF. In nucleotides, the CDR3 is TGCGCCAGCAGCCAACTCCCAACTAGCGGGGGTATAGATACGCAGTATTTT.

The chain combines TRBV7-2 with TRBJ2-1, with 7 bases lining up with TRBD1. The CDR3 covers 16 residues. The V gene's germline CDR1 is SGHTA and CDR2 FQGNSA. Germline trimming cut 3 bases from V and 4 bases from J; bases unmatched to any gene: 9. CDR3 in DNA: TGTGCCAGCAGCTTGACCGCCGGGACAGATTACAATGAGCAGTTCTTC. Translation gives CASSLTAGTDYNEQFF.

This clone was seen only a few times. The CDR3 DNA is TGCGCCAGCAGCTTGAACGTACTAGCGGGAGGAGATACGCAGTATTTT. It codes for CASSLNVLAGGDTQYF. The chain recombines TRBV5-1 with TRBJ2-3; 12 nucleotides match TRBD2. The CDR3 totals 16 residues. Germline-derived CDR1 and CDR2 are SGHRS and YFSETQ. Trimming cost V 1 base and J 5 bases; bases outside gene matches: 5.

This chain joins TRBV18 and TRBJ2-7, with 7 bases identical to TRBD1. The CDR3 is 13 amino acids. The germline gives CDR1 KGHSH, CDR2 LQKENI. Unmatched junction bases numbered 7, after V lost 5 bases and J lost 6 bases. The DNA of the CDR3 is TGTGCCAGCTCAGCCCGGGACAGAAGCGAGCAGTACGTC. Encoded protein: CASSARDRSEQYV.

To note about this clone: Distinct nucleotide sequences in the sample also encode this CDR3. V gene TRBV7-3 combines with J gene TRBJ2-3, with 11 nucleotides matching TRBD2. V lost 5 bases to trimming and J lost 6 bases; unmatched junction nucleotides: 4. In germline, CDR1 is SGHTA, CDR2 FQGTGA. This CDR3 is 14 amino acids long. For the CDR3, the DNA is TGTGCCAGCAGCATAGGACTAGCGGGTGATACGCAGTATTTT. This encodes CASSIGLAGDTQYF. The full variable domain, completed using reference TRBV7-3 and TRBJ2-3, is GAGVSQTPSNKVTEKGKYVELRCDPISGHTALYWYRQSLGQGPEFLIYFQGTGAADDSGLPNDRFFAVRPEGSVSTLKIQRTERGDSAVYLCASSIGLAGDTQYFGPGTRLTVL.

The CDR3 protein is CASSTGRRSEAFF. The DNA of the CDR3 is TGTGCCAGCAGTACAGGGCGTCGCTCTGAAGCTTTCTTT. The chain uses TRBV21-1 and TRBJ1-1; TRBD1, the D gene given by the table, was not confirmed from the DNA. TRBV21-1 is a listed pseudogene. The CDR3 runs to 13 residues.

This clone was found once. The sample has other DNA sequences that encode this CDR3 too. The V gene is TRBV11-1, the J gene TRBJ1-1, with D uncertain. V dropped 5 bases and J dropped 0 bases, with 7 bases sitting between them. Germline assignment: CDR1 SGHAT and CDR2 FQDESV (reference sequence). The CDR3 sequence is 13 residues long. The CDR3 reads CASSLGMNTEAFF. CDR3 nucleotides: TGTGCCAGCAGCCTGGGCATGAACACTGAAGCTTTCTTT.

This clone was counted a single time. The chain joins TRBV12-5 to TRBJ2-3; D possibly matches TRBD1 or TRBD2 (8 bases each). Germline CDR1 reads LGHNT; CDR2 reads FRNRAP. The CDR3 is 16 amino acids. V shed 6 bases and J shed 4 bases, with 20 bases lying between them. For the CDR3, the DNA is TGTGCTAGTGGAACGACAGGGGCGACTAGCGCAGATACGCAGTATTTT. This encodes CASGTTGATSADTQYF. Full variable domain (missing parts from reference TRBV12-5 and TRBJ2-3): DARVTQTPRHKVTEMGQEVTMRCQPILGHNTVFWYRQTMMQGLELLAYFRNRAPLDDSGMPKDRFSAEMPDATLATLKIQPSEPRDSAVYFCASGTTGATSADTQYFGPGTRLTVL.

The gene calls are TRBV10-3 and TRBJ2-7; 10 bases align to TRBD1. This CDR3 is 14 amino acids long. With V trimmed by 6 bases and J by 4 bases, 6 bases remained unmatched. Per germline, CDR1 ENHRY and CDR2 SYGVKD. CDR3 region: CAISGDRGAYEQYF. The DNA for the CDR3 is TGTGCCATCAGCGGGGACAGGGGAGCGTACGAGCAGTACTTC.